The 26 T cell receptor beta chains reported below all come from one sample, sequenced in a study of shared clonotypes between healthy human individuals. CD45RO-negative CD8 cells positively selected for CCR7 made up the naive population, which excluded terminally differentiated effector memory CD45RA+ cells. Using immunoSEQ multiplex PCR, the repertoire was profiled, and TCRdb retains in-frame clones only, with some absent. The sample consists of about 580,000 clones, roughly 98% of them appearing once. The sequenced sample was naive CD8+ T cells sorted from blood. The receptor set was obtained from a man aged 25 to 40 in good health.

The chain couples TRBV11-2 to TRBJ1-2, with 8 bases fitting TRBD1. Germline trimming cut 5 bases from V and 7 bases from J; bases unmatched to any gene: 12. The CDR3 extends over 15 amino acids. CDR1 SGHAT and CDR2 FQNNGV come from the germline V gene. The CDR3 spells CASSRQGKDFGGYTF. The CDR3, as DNA: TGTGCCAGCAGCCGACAGGGGAAGGACTTCGGTGGCTACACCTTC.

CDR3 residues: CASSPVGTGGPYEQYF. The DNA of the CDR3 is TGTGCCAGCAGTCCAGTTGGGACAGGGGGCCCCTACGAGCAGTACTTC. The chain combines TRBV27 with TRBJ2-7, with TRBD1 matching over 12 bases. J gave up 2 bases and V 5 bases, and 7 bases lay outside the gene matches. Germline V gene sequence: CDR1 MNHEY, CDR2 SMNVEV (reference sequence). The CDR3 length is 16 residues.

This chain joins TRBV5-4 and TRBJ2-1; possibly TRBD2 for D (6 bases). V lost 4 bases and J lost 0, with 14 bases in between. This CDR3 region has 16 residues. Germline CDR1 SGHNT, CDR2 YYREEE (reference sequence). CDR3 loop: CASSPRTGSSYNEQFF. Here the CDR3 DNA reads TGTGCCAGCAGCCCGAGGACCGGGAGCTCCTACAATGAGCAGTTCTTC.

This chain joins TRBV29-1 and TRBJ2-1; 9 bases match TRBD1. V gave up 1 base and J gave up 4 bases; unmatched junction bases: 8. The germline CDR1 and CDR2 sequences are SQVTM and ANQGSEA. CDR3 length equals 16 residues. In nucleotides, the CDR3 is TGCAGCGTTGAAGGCGGCGACAGGGGGGGGTACAATGAGCAGTTCTTC. Translation: CSVEGGDRGGYNEQFF.

The chain links TRBV27 to TRBJ2-1; D possibly corresponds to TRBD1 (5 bases). Trimming pared 5 bases from V and 4 bases from J, leaving 21 bases between. Germline V gene data show CDR1 as MNHEY and CDR2 as SMNVEV (reference sequence). The CDR3 covers 17 residues. The CDR3 DNA reads as TGTGCCAGCAGTACCCAAGGCGTCCTCAGGGATTACAATGAGCAGTTCTTC. This encodes CASSTQGVLRDYNEQFF.

The chain joins TRBV10-3 to TRBJ1-1; no definite D call. V was pared by 3 bases and J by 4 bases, with 6 bases between. The CDR3 covers 12 residues. CDR1 is ENHRY and CDR2 is SYGVKD in the germline V gene. DNA of the CDR3: TGTGCCATCAGTGATAGGAGCACTGAAGCTTTCTTT. Its protein product is CAISDRSTEAFF.

The chain is built from TRBV6-1 and TRBJ2-1; D possibly corresponds to TRBD2 (6 bases). The CDR3 sequence is 18 residues long. Germline V lookup: CDR1 MNHNS, CDR2 SASEGT. Trimming left V 4 bases short and J 1 base short, with 20 bases between. The CDR3 here is CASSGPGKPSVSYNEQFF. The CDR3 nucleotides read TGTGCCAGCAGTGGTCCAGGGAAGCCTAGCGTATCCTACAATGAGCAGTTCTTC.

V usage is TRBV11-1 and J usage is TRBJ2-7; D gene unclear. V gave up 1 base and J gave up 2 bases, with 6 bases separating them. The CDR3 consists of 13 residues. The germline gives CDR1 SGHAT, CDR2 FQDESV (reference sequence). DNA for the CDR3: TGTGCCAGCAGCTTAGAGGCTCCCTACGAGCAGTACTTC. It specifies CASSLEAPYEQYF.

A note on this clone: This CDR3 is also generated by other DNA sequences in the sample. The V gene is TRBV27, the J gene TRBJ2-1; D unclear. There are 13 residues in the CDR3. Germline values: CDR1 MNHEY, CDR2 SMNVEV (reference sequence). V shed 2 bases and J shed 4 bases, with 6 bases lying between them. This chain's CDR3 is CASSLTRYNEQFF. The CDR3 DNA reads as TGTGCCAGCAGTTTAACGCGTTACAATGAGCAGTTCTTC.

Note on this clone: Germline is not matched at one junction end, which may reflect a read error. The genes are TRBV2 and TRBJ1-2; tentative D call: TRBD1 (6 bases). The length of the CDR3 is 9 residues. Germline V gene sequence: CDR1 SNHLY, CDR2 FYNNEI. CDR3 sequence reads: CASSVGGLF. The CDR3 DNA follows: TGTGCCAGCAGTGTTGGGGGCCTCTTC.

The chain recombines TRBV28 with TRBJ2-2; possible D gene TRBD2, 5 bases. This CDR3 region has 16 residues. V lost 3 bases and J lost 6, with 17 bases in between. Looked up from germline, CDR1 is MDHEN and CDR2 is SYDVKM. The CDR3 spells CASSFFSVRASGELFF. DNA of the CDR3: TGTGCCAGCAGTTTTTTTTCAGTGCGGGCATCCGGGGAGCTGTTTTTT.

In DNA form, the CDR3 reads TGTGCCAGTAGTATAGGAGGGGTCGGCACTGAAGCTTTCTTT. This encodes CASSIGGVGTEAFF. The chain joins TRBV19 to TRBJ1-1; weak D call: TRBD1 (5 bases). The V gene lost 1 base and the J gene lost 4 bases, with 10 bases spanning the gap. Per germline, CDR1 LNHDA and CDR2 SQIVND (reference sequence). The CDR3 is 14 residues long.

The chain uses TRBV21-1 and TRBJ2-7; TRBD1 is taken as the D call from the table, unchecked against the DNA. TRBV21-1 constitutes a pseudogene. The CDR3 loop spans 16 amino acids. CDR3 loop: CASSKGRQAASYEQYF. The DNA of the CDR3 is TGTGCCAGCAGCAAAGGTAGACAGGCGGCCTCCTACGAGCAGTACTTC.

In this sample, this clone turned up once. The gene calls are TRBV11-3 and TRBJ2-1; 13 bases are a match to TRBD2. The CDR3 sequence is 16 residues long. Losses at the gene ends were 5 bases for V and 7 bases for J; bases not matched to a gene: 8. The germline V gene has CDR1 SGHNT and CDR2 YENEEA. The CDR3 spells CASSPLGTSGKNEQFF. In nucleotides, the CDR3 is TGTGCCAGCAGCCCCCTCGGGACTAGCGGGAAAAATGAGCAGTTCTTC.

In this sample, this clone turned up once. The rearrangement uses TRBV27 and TRBJ2-1; D ambiguous. This CDR3 region has 12 residues. The V gene lost 5 bases and the J gene lost 8 bases, with 10 bases spanning the gap. Germline values: CDR1 MNHEY, CDR2 SMNVEV (reference sequence). The CDR3 reads CASSLIQDEQFF. CDR3 bases: TGTGCCAGCAGTCTTATACAAGATGAGCAGTTCTTC.

This chain joins TRBV6-5 and TRBJ1-5; 10 bases are a match to TRBD1. Germline V CDR1 and CDR2: MNHEY, SVGAGI. The length of the CDR3 is 14 residues. Losses at the gene ends were 3 bases for V and 6 bases for J; bases not matched to a gene: 2. The CDR3 DNA follows: TGTGCCAGCAGTTATGGGACAGGGGTTCAGCCCCAGCATTTT. Its translation: CASSYGTGVQPQHF.

CDR3 in DNA: TGTGCCAGCAGCCCGTACCGCAATGAGCAGTTCTTC. This gives the protein CASSPYRNEQFF. V usage is TRBV11-2 and J usage is TRBJ2-1; D is ambiguous. The CDR3 has 12 residues. The V gene's germline CDR1 is SGHAT and CDR2 FQNNGV. V was clipped by 5 bases and J by 6 bases, with 8 bases between them.

V is TRBV10-3 and J is TRBJ2-1; 8 positions agree with TRBD1. The CDR3 is 14 residues long. Germline CDR1 reads ENHRY; CDR2 reads SYGVKD. V dropped 10 bases and J dropped 5; count of bases not matched to a gene: 10. CDR3 in amino acids: CATEDRVGHNEQFF. The CDR3 DNA is TGTGCCACCGAGGACAGGGTGGGACACAATGAGCAGTTCTTC.

The chain joins TRBV7-6 to TRBJ1-1, with D possibly TRBD1 on 6 matching bases. The V gene's germline CDR1 is SGHVS and CDR2 FNYEAQ. V lost 4 bases and J 3 bases, leaving 18 bases between the germline ends. This CDR3 spans 16 amino acids. The CDR3 sequence: CASSSSRDQGHTEAFF. CDR3 nucleotide sequence: TGTGCCAGCAGCTCTTCCCGGGACCAGGGGCACACTGAAGCTTTCTTT.

This CDR3 is CASSRSTSGPFNYEQYF. DNA for the CDR3: TGTGCCAGCAGCCGTTCGACTAGCGGGCCGTTTAACTACGAGCAGTACTTC. This chain uses TRBV7-9 with TRBJ2-7; 10 bases line up with TRBD2. Losses at the gene ends were 5 bases for V and 3 bases for J; bases not matched to a gene: 13. CDR1 is SEHNR, CDR2 FQNEAQ, per germline (reference sequence). The CDR3 has 17 amino acids.

CDR3 amino acids: CASSLPGSGRLDTQYF. Written as DNA, the CDR3 is TGTGCCAGCAGTTTACCAGGGTCCGGAAGATTGGATACGCAGTATTTT. V usage is TRBV27 and J usage is TRBJ2-3; perhaps TRBD1 as D (5 bases). V lost 2 bases, J lost 6 bases, and 18 bases lay in between. The CDR3 has 16 residues. Germline lookup yields CDR1 MNHEY and CDR2 SMNVEV (reference sequence).

The gene calls are TRBV7-2 and TRBJ2-7; TRBD2 matches 13 bases. Germline CDR1 and CDR2: SGHTA and FQGNSA. V shed 4 bases, J shed 4 bases, and the junction held 13 bases outside the gene matches. The CDR3 is 18 amino acids. CDR3 sequence: CASSSQRTSGRVGYEQYF. In DNA form, the CDR3 reads TGTGCCAGCAGCTCGCAGAGAACTAGCGGGAGGGTAGGGTACGAGCAGTACTTC.

The CDR3 region is CASSPGQGMVDGYTF. DNA of the CDR3: TGTGCCAGCAGCCCAGGACAGGGAATGGTTGATGGCTACACCTTC. V usage is TRBV11-2 and J usage is TRBJ1-2; 8 bases line up with TRBD1. CDR1 is SGHAT and CDR2 is FQNNGV in the germline V gene. The CDR3 is made up of 15 amino acids. The J segment lost 6 bases and the V segment lost 5 bases, leaving 11 bases of the junction unmatched.

The rearrangement uses TRBV9 and TRBJ2-7, with TRBD2 identical over 9 bases. V dropped 0 bases and J dropped 6; count of bases not matched to a gene: 1. Germline values: CDR1 SGDLS, CDR2 YYNGEE. The CDR3 runs 13 residues. CDR3 nucleotides: TGTGCCAGCAGCGTAGGACTAGCGGCCGAGCAGTACTTC. Its protein product is CASSVGLAAEQYF.

This chain uses TRBV25-1 with TRBJ2-7, with TRBD2 as a possible D gene (5 bases). The V gene's germline CDR1 is MGHDK and CDR2 SYGVNS. The V end was cut by 4 bases, the J end by 3 bases, with 19 bases between. This CDR3 region has 16 residues. DNA of the CDR3: TGTGCCAGCAGTGGGAGGACCAATGGGTTGATCTACGAGCAGTACTTC. This encodes CASSGRTNGLIYEQYF.

The gene calls are TRBV5-1 and TRBJ2-7, with 10 bases that match TRBD1. Germline V gene data show CDR1 as SGHRS and CDR2 as YFSETQ. The trim removed 0 bases at V and 7 bases at J, leaving 7 bases unmatched. This CDR3 region has 15 residues. CDR3 residues: CASSLADRGREEQYF. DNA of the CDR3: TGCGCCAGCAGCTTGGCCGACAGGGGGCGGGAGGAGCAGTACTTC.